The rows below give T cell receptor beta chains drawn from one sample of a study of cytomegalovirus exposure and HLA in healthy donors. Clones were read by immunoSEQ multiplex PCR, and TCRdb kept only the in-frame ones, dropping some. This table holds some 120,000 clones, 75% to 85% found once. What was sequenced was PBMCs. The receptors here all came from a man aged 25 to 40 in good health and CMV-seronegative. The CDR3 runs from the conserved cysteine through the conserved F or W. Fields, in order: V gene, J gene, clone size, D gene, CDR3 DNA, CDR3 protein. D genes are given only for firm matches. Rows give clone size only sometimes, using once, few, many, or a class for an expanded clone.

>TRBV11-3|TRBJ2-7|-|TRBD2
TGTGCCAGCAGCGCCAGGGGACTAGCGGGACCCTACGAGCAGTACTTC
CASSARGLAGPYEQYF
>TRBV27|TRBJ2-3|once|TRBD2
TGTGCCAGCAGTTTTATGGCGGGAGTGACAGATACGCAGTATTTT
CASSFMAGVTDTQYF
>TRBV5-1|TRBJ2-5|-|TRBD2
TGCGCCAGCAGCTCCCCGGGACTAGCGGGAGAGACCCAGTACTTC
CASSSPGLAGETQYF
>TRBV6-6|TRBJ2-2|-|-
TGTGCCAGCGCCCCCAGAGCGGGCGGGGAGCTGTTTTTT
CASAPRAGGELFF
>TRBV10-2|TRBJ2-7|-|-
TGCGCCAGCAGTGACAGGGGATCGGCCAACTCCTACGAGCAGTACTTC
CASSDRGSANSYEQYF
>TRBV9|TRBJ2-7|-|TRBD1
TGTGCCAGCAGCGTAGCTTATGGGGGACAGGGCTTCGAGCAGTACTTC
CASSVAYGGQGFEQYF
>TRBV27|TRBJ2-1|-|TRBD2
TGTGCCAGCAGCTCCGGGACTAGCGGATACAATGAGCAGTTCTTC
CASSSGTSGYNEQFF
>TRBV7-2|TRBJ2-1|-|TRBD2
TGTGCCAGCAGCCCATTGACTAGCGGGAGGGCGAATGAGCAGTTCTTC
CASSPLTSGRANEQFF
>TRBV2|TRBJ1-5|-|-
TGTGCCAGCAGTGAGTTGGGCAGCAGCAATCAGCCCCAGCATTTT
CASSELGSSNQPQHF
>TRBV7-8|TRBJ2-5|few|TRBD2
TGTGCCAGCAGCTTAATTAGGCCTAGCGGGAAATACCAAGAGACCCAGTACTTC
CASSLIRPSGKYQETQYF
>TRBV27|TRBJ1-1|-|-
TGTGCCAGCAGTGGCAGACTTGAAGCTTTCTTT
CASSGRLEAFF
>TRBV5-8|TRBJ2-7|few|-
TGTGCCAGCAGCCCCCTCTACGAGCAGTACTTC
CASSPLYEQYF
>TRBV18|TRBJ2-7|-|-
TGTGCCAGCTCACCACCATCACAGTCCAGCTACGAGCAGTACTTC
CASSPPSQSSYEQYF
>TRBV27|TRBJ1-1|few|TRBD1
TGTGCCAGCAGTTTATTTCCAGGGGGCAACACTGAAGCTTTCTTT
CASSLFPGGNTEAFF
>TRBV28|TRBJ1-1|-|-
TGTGCCAGCACCTACTTGGGGGGGTTGAACACTGAAGCTTTCTTT
CASTYLGGLNTEAFF
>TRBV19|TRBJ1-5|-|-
TGTGCCAGTAGTATAGACAGGGCAAGCCAGCCCCAGCATTTT
CASSIDRASQPQHF
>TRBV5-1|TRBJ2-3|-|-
TGCGCCAGCAGCTTTACGCGGGACCTGCCACAGTATTTT
CASSFTRDLPQYF
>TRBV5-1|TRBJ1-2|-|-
TGCGCCAGCAGCTTGGGAACTACAGGGTCTGGCTACACCTTC
CASSLGTTGSGYTF
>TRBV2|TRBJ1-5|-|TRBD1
TGTGCCAGCAGTGTGGGACAGGGAGGTCAGCCCCAGAATTTT
CASSVGQGGQPQNF
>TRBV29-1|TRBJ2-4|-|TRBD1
TGCAGCGTTCCTTGGGGATGGACAGGGTTTGGCAAAAACATTCAGTACTTC
CSVPWGWTGFGKNIQYF
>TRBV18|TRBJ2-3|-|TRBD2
TGTGCCAGCTCACCAAGTTGGCGGGAGAGCACAGATACGCAGTATTTT
CASSPSWRESTDTQYF
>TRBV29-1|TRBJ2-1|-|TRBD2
TGCAGCGTTGAACAGCGGGGAGCGTACAATGAGCAGTTCTTC
CSVEQRGAYNEQFF
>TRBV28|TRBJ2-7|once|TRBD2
TGTGCCAGCAGCCCCCCCGGGACTAGCCTTACCTACGAGCAGTACTTC
CASSPPGTSLTYEQYF
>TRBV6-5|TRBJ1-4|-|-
TGTGCCAGCAGTGTGGACAGTACCCATGAAAAACTGTTTTTT
CASSVDSTHEKLFF
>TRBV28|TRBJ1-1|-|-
TGTGCCAGCAGCTCGGGACAAGAAACTGAAGCTTTCTTT
CASSSGQETEAFF
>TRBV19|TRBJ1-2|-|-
TGTGCCAGTAGATCGAGGACTGCGGGCTATGGCTACACCTTC
CASRSRTAGYGYTF
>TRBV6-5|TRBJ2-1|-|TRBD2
TGTGCCACCGGGACTAGCGGGTACAATGAGCAGTTCTTC
CATGTSGYNEQFF
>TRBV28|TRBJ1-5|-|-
TGTGCCAGCAGCGCCGGACAGCGGGGCCAGCCCCAGAATTTT
CASSAGQRGQPQNF
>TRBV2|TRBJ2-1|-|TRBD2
TGTGCCAGCAGAGGGACTAGCGGGAGCAATTTCTACAATGAGCAGTTCTTC
CASRGTSGSNFYNEQFF
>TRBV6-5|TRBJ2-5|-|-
TGTGCCAGCAGGAGTACAGGGTCAGAGACCCAGTACTTC
CASRSTGSETQYF
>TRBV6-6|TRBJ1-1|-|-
TGTGCCAGCGTAAGCGCAGAAGCTTTCTTT
CASVSAEAFF
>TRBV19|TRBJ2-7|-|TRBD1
TGTGCCAGTAGTTGGGACAGTACTAACGAGCAGTACTTC
CASSWDSTNEQYF
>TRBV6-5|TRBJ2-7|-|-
TGTGCCAGCAGTTACTCCCTAGCGACATCTTACGAGCAGTACTTC
CASSYSLATSYEQYF
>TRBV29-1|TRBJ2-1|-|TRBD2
TGCAGCGTTGAAAGTCGGCTAGCGGATACCTCCTACAATGAGCAGTTCTTC
CSVESRLADTSYNEQFF
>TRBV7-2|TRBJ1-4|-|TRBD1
TGTGCCAGCAGCTTCAAGACAGGGCCTGCAACTAATGAAAAACTGTTTTTT
CASSFKTGPATNEKLFF
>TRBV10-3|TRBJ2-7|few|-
TGTGCCATCAGTGGTACTAGTTTGGGAGAGCAGTACTTC
CAISGTSLGEQYF
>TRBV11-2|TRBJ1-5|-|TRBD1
TGTGCCAGCAGCTCCCTGACAGGGGTTGGTCAGCCCCAGCATTTT
CASSSLTGVGQPQHF
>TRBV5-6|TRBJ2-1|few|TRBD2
TGTGCCAGCAGCTCGAGGACTAGCGGCAATGAGCAGTTCTTC
CASSSRTSGNEQFF
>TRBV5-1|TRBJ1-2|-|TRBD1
TGCGCCAGCAGCGCCAACCCGGGACAGGACTATGGCTACACCTTC
CASSANPGQDYGYTF